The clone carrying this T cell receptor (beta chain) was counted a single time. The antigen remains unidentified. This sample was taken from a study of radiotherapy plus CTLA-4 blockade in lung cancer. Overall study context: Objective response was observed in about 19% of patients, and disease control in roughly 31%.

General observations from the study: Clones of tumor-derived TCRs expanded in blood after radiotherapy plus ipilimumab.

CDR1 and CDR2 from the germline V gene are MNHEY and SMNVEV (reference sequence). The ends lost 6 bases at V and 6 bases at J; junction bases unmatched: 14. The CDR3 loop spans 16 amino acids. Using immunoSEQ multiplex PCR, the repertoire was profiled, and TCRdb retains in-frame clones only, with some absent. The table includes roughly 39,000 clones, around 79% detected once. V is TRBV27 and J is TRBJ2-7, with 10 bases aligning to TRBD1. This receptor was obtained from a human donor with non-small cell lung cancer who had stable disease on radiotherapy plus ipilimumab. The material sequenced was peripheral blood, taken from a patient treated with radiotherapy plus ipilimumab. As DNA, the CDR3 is TGTGCCAGCAGAAAACCACCGGGACAGGGGTCGGGCGAGCAGTACTTC. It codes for CASRKPPGQGSGEQYF.